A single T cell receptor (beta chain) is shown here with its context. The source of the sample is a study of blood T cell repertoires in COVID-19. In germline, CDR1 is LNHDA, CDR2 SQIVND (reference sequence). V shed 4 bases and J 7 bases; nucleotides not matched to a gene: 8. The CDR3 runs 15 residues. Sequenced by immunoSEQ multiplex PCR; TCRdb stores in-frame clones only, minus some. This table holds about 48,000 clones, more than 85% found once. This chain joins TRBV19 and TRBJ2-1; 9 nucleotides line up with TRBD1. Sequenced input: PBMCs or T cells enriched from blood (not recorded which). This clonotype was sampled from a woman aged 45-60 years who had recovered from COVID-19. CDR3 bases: TGTGCCAGTAGTACTCGCCGGGACAGGGCAAATGAGCAGTTCTTC. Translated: CASSTRRDRANEQFF.